The 25 T cell receptor beta chains in this list originate from one sample, sequenced in a study of blood T cell repertoires in COVID-19. Using immunoSEQ multiplex PCR, the repertoire was profiled, and TCRdb retains in-frame clones only, with some absent. Of over 200,000 clones in the sample, 80% to 90% are singletons; the top ten hold under 3%. The sample consisted of peripheral blood. Every receptor here comes from a woman aged 40 to 49 with active or convalescent COVID-19.

This chain connects TRBV5-6 to TRBJ2-3; 9 bases line up with TRBD2. Germline lookup yields CDR1 SGHDT and CDR2 YYEEEE. J was trimmed by 2 bases and V by 4 bases; bases with no gene match: 8. The CDR3 sequence is 16 residues long. CDR3 sequence reads: CASSPRPGLATDTQYF. The CDR3 bases are TGTGCCAGCAGCCCTCGACCGGGACTAGCCACAGATACGCAGTATTTT. The whole variable domain, remainder taken from reference TRBV5-6 and TRBJ2-3, is DAGVTQSPTHLIKTRGQQVTLRCSPKSGHDTVSWYQQALGQGPQFIFQYYEEEERQRGNFPDRFSGHQFPNYSSELNVNALLLGDSALYLCASSPRPGLATDTQYFGPGTRLTVL.

The rearrangement joins TRBV11-3 to TRBJ2-5; TRBD2 agrees at 7 bases. This CDR3 region has 13 residues. Germline V gives CDR1 SGHNT, CDR2 YENEEA. Losses at the gene ends were 8 bases for V and 4 bases for J; bases not matched to a gene: 7. CDR3 coding DNA: TGTGCCAGCGCGGGGGTTCGACGAGAGACCCAGTACTTC. This codes for CASAGVRRETQYF.

The chain has TRBV5-5 and TRBJ2-7; D call uncertain. The CDR3 spans 12 residues. CDR1 and CDR2 (germline): SGHKS, YYEKEE (reference sequence). V was cut by 1 base and J by 3 bases, with 5 bases left in between. CDR3 loop: CASSLYSYEQYF. CDR3 bases: TGTGCCAGCAGCTTGTACAGCTACGAGCAGTACTTC.

The V call is TRBV14, the J call TRBJ1-2; D not resolved. This CDR3 has 15 residues. Deletions cut 4 bases from V and 5 bases from J, with 17 bases between. The germline gives CDR1 SGHDN, CDR2 FVKESK. The CDR3 is CASSPSHGRKYGYTF. DNA for the CDR3: TGTGCCAGCAGCCCTTCCCATGGCAGAAAGTATGGCTACACCTTC. Supplemented by reference TRBV14 and TRBJ1-2, the full variable domain reads EAGVTQFPSHSVIEKGQTVTLRCDPISGHDNLYWYRRVMGKEIKFLLHFVKESKQDESGMPNNRFLAERTGGTYSTLKVQPAELEDSGVYFCASSPSHGRKYGYTFGSGTRLTVV.

The chain joins TRBV19 to TRBJ2-2, with D possibly being TRBD2 (5 bases). The V gene lost 2 bases and the J gene lost 0 bases, with 7 bases spanning the gap. The CDR3 totals 15 residues. From germline, CDR1 is LNHDA and CDR2 SQIVND (reference sequence). CDR3 coding DNA: TGTGCCAGTAGTATATCCGGGACGAACACCGGGGAGCTGTTTTTT. As protein: CASSISGTNTGELFF.

The chain has TRBV5-1 and TRBJ2-2; 8 nucleotides line up with TRBD2. The CDR3 length is 17 residues. Germline V gene sequence: CDR1 SGHRS, CDR2 YFSETQ. The V segment lost 0 bases and the J segment 1 base; nucleotides outside the gene matches: 5. CDR3 nucleotides: TGCGCCAGCAGCTTGGCTAACGGGGGGGTGAACACCGGGGAGCTGTTTTTT. Encoded protein: CASSLANGGVNTGELFF.

This clone showed up just a few times. The chain employs TRBV5-1 and TRBJ2-3; the D gene is possibly TRBD1 (5 bases). Trimming took off 0 bases at V and 2 bases at J, with 13 bases between the two ends. Germline V gene data show CDR1 as SGHRS and CDR2 as YFSETQ. The CDR3 spans 16 residues. The CDR3 DNA sequence: TGCGCCAGCAGCTTGGGGCAGGGTTTTCACACAGATACGCAGTATTTT. Protein sequence: CASSLGQGFHTDTQYF.

This clone was recorded only once. The chain is built from TRBV7-2 and TRBJ2-2; 7 bases fit TRBD1. Germline V lookup: CDR1 SGHTA, CDR2 FQGNSA. With V trimmed by 5 bases and J by 3 bases, 6 bases remained unmatched. The CDR3 has 15 amino acids. In DNA form, the CDR3 reads TGTGCCAGCAGCCTCACAGGGGCCTACACCGGGGAGCTGTTTTTT. Protein product: CASSLTGAYTGELFF.

This clone appeared once. The rearrangement joins TRBV5-1 to TRBJ1-5, with D possibly TRBD1 on 5 matching bases. Trimming left V 3 bases short and J 5 bases short, with 12 bases between. This CDR3 contains 14 residues. Germline V CDR1 and CDR2: SGHRS, YFSETQ. Written as DNA, the CDR3 is TGCGCCAGCAGCTCTACAGGACGAGATCAGCCCCAGCATTTT. Protein product: CASSSTGRDQPQHF. Together with reference TRBV5-1 and TRBJ1-5, the CDR3 gives the full variable domain: KAGVTQTPRYLIKTRGQQVTLSCSPISGHRSVSWYQQTPGQGLQFLFEYFSETQRNKGNFPGRFSGRQFSNSRSEMNVSTLELGDSALYLCASSSTGRDQPQHFGDGTRLSIL.

The chain carries TRBV5-8 and TRBJ2-7, with TRBD2 identical over 10 bases. The CDR3 contains 15 residues. V lost 0 bases and J lost 2; bases outside the gene matches: 2. CDR1 is SGHTS, CDR2 YDEGEE, per germline. DNA for the CDR3: TGTGCCAGCAGCTTGGCAGCGGGAGGGCCCTACGAGCAGTACTTC. Amino acid sequence: CASSLAAGGPYEQYF.

The genes are TRBV6-6 and TRBJ1-1; tentatively, D is TRBD1 (6 bases). This CDR3 spans 11 amino acids. The V gene lost 6 bases and the J gene lost 13 bases, with 15 bases spanning the gap. The germline V gene has CDR1 MNHNY and CDR2 SVGAGI (reference sequence). The CDR3 DNA is TGTGCCAGCAGATCCACAGGGAAGCTTTTCTTT. Amino acids: CASRSTGKLFF.

The chain employs TRBV6-6 and TRBJ2-1; 13 bases are a match to TRBD2. The CDR3 totals 16 residues. CDR1 is MNHNY, CDR2 SVGAGI, per germline (reference sequence). V shed 0 bases, J shed 9 bases, and the junction held 5 bases outside the gene matches. The CDR3 DNA follows: TGTGCCAGCAGTTACTCGAAACTAGCGGGAGGGAGTGAGCAGTTCTTC. It translates to CASSYSKLAGGSEQFF.

This chain joins TRBV3-1 (or the pseudogene TRBV3-2) and TRBJ2-6; 9 nucleotides align to TRBD1. The J segment lost 0 bases and the V segment lost 4 bases, leaving 4 bases of the junction unmatched. Germline CDR1 is LGHDT and CDR2 is YNNKEL (reference sequence). The CDR3 is 17 amino acids. The CDR3 reads CASSRTGAFSGANVLTF. The DNA for the CDR3 is TGTGCCAGCAGCCGGACAGGGGCCTTCTCTGGGGCCAACGTCCTGACTTTC.

The chain has TRBV9 and TRBJ1-1; possible D gene TRBD1, 5 bases. Germline CDR1 and CDR2: SGDLS and YYNGEE. This CDR3 comprises 15 residues. Trimming pared 0 bases from V and 3 bases from J, leaving 12 bases between. As DNA, the CDR3 is TGTGCCAGCAGCGTAGATGGGCAGGGATACACTGAAGCTTTCTTT. Amino acids: CASSVDGQGYTEAFF.

The chain has TRBV4-3 and TRBJ1-1; D is unresolved. The CDR3 totals 16 residues. Germline-derived CDR1 and CDR2 are LGHNA and YSLEER. V was shortened by 3 bases and J by 3 bases, with 17 bases between the two germline ends. The CDR3 spells CASSQDPPPGYTEAFF. The DNA for the CDR3 is TGCGCCAGCAGCCAGGATCCTCCTCCGGGGTACACTGAAGCTTTCTTT.

The J gene is TRBJ2-3, the V gene TRBV11-2, with TRBD1 matching 8 bases. V lost 5 bases, J lost 0 bases, and 10 bases stayed unmatched. The CDR3 extends over 17 amino acids. Germline CDR1 SGHAT, CDR2 FQNNGV. The CDR3 sequence is CASSDSPTGDSTDTQYF. DNA for the CDR3: TGTGCCAGCAGCGATTCCCCGACAGGGGATAGCACAGATACGCAGTATTTT. Supplemented by reference TRBV11-2 and TRBJ2-3, the full variable domain reads EAGVAQSPRYKIIEKRQSVAFWCNPISGHATLYWYQQILGQGPKLLIQFQNNGVVDDSQLPKDRFSAERLKGVDSTLKIQPAKLEDSAVYLCASSDSPTGDSTDTQYFGPGTRLTVL.

The chain combines TRBV9 with TRBJ1-2; 10 bases agree with TRBD1. The ends lost 4 bases at V and 8 bases at J; junction bases unmatched: 11. The CDR3 runs 15 residues. CDR1 is SGDLS, CDR2 YYNGEE, per germline. The CDR3 protein is CASSITTGGRSGYTF. The CDR3 DNA reads as TGTGCCAGCAGCATAACGACAGGGGGCAGATCAGGCTACACCTTC. The entire variable domain, with the rest obtained from reference TRBV9 and TRBJ1-2, is as follows: DSGVTQTPKHLITATGQRVTLRCSPRSGDLSVYWYQQSLDQGLQFLIQYYNGEERAKGNILERFSAQQFPDLHSELNLSSLELGDSALYFCASSITTGGRSGYTFGSGTRLTVV.

The V gene is TRBV7-3, the J gene TRBJ2-1, with 7 bases identical to TRBD1. After removal of 8 bases from V and 8 bases from J, the junction contained 9 bases not matched to a gene. In germline, CDR1 is SGHTA, CDR2 FQGTGA. The CDR3 consists of 13 residues. The CDR3, as DNA: TGTGCCAGCGGCCGACAGGGTGGAGATGAGCAGTTCTTC. Its translation: CASGRQGGDEQFF.

The V call is TRBV5-1, the J call TRBJ1-2; 9 positions match TRBD1. V dropped 1 base and J dropped 5; count of bases not matched to a gene: 3. Germline CDR1 is SGHRS and CDR2 is YFSETQ. CDR3 length: 14 residues. CDR3 coding DNA: TGCGCCAGCAGCTTGACAGGGGGCGGGTATGGCTACACCTTC. Residues: CASSLTGGGYGYTF.

The chain carries TRBV12-3 or TRBV12-4 and TRBJ1-1; weak D call: TRBD1 (5 bases). V shed 6 bases and J shed 3 bases, with 8 bases lying between them. The CDR3 has 12 residues. Here the CDR3 reads CASRGGYTEAFF. The CDR3 nucleotides are TGTGCCAGCAGGGGGGGTTACACTGAAGCTTTCTTT.

With respect to this clone: Distinct nucleotide sequences in the sample also encode this CDR3. DNA for the CDR3: TGTGCCAGCAGTCGGGGAAATTCACCCCTCCACTTT. Residues: CASSRGNSPLHF. The chain employs TRBV12-3 or TRBV12-4 and TRBJ1-6; D gene unclear. V was clipped by 5 bases and J by 7 bases, with 6 bases between them. The CDR3 length is 12 residues.

This chain joins TRBV9 and TRBJ1-1; a weak D match, TRBD1 (5 bases). Germline CDR1 and CDR2: SGDLS and YYNGEE. This CDR3 has 12 residues. V was cut by 5 bases and J by 4 bases, with 9 bases left in between. CDR3 protein: CASSSRGTEAFF. CDR3 in DNA: TGTGCCAGCAGTAGTAGGGGCACTGAAGCTTTCTTT.

The chain recombines TRBV3-1 (or the pseudogene TRBV3-2) with TRBJ1-2; 7 nucleotides line up with TRBD1. The CDR3 loop spans 13 amino acids. Germline lookup yields CDR1 LGHDT and CDR2 YNNKEL (reference sequence). V gave up 4 bases and J gave up 8 bases; unmatched junction bases: 7. Here the CDR3 reads CASSLLNRGGYTF. For the CDR3, the DNA is TGTGCCAGCAGCCTTTTAAACAGGGGAGGCTACACCTTC.

J is TRBJ1-5 and V is TRBV19; a possible D gene is TRBD1 (5 bases). The ends were cut back, 4 bases at V and 3 bases at J, with 10 bases in the middle. Germline CDR1 reads LNHDA; CDR2 reads SQIVND (reference sequence). The CDR3 totals 14 residues. The CDR3: CASSRQGFNQPQHF. The CDR3 nucleotides are TGTGCCAGTAGTAGGCAGGGCTTCAATCAGCCCCAGCATTTT.

V and J are TRBV24-1 and TRBJ1-2, with D uncertain. The CDR3 contains 11 residues. The V end lost 5 bases, the J end lost 7 bases, and 7 bases lay between the germline ends. Germline CDR1 is KGHDR and CDR2 is SFDVKD. The chain's CDR3 is CATSAGVGYTF. CDR3 nucleotide sequence: TGTGCCACCAGTGCCGGGGTTGGCTACACCTTC.